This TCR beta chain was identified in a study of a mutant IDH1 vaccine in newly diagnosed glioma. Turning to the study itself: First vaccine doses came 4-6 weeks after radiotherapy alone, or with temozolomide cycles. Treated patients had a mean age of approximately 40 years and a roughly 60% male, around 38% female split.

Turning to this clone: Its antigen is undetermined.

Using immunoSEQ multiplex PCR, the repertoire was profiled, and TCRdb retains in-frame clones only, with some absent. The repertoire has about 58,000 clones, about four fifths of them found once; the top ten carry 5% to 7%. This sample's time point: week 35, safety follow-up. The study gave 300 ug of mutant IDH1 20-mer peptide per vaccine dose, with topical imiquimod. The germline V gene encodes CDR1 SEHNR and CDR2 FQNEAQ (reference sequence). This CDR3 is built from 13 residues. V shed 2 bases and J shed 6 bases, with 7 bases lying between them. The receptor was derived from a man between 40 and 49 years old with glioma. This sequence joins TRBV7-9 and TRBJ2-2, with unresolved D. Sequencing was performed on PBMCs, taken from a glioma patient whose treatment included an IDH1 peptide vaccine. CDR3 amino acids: CASSLWAAGELFF. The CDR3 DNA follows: TGTGCCAGCAGCTTATGGGCCGCCGGGGAGCTGTTTTTT. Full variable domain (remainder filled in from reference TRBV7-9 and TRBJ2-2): DTGVSQNPRHKITKRGQNVTFRCDPISEHNRLYWYRQTLGQGPEFLTYFQNEAQLEKSRLLSDRFSAERPKGSFSTLEIQRTEQGDSAMYLCASSLWAAGELFFGEGSRLTVL.